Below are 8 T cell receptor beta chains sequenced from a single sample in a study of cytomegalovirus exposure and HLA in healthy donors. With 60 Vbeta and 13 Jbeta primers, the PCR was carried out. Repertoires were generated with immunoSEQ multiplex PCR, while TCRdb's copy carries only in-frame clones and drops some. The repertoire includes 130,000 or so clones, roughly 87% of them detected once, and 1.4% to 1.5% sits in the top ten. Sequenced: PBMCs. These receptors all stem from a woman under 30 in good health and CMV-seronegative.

CDR3 amino acids: CASSYRDLSEKLFF. DNA for the CDR3: TGCGCCAGCAGCTACCGGGACTTAAGTGAAAAACTGTTTTTT. The genes are TRBV5-1 and TRBJ1-4; TRBD1 might be the D (5 bases). The CDR3 runs 14 residues. Germline values: CDR1 SGHRS, CDR2 YFSETQ. Trimming took off 3 bases at V and 7 bases at J, with 13 bases between the two ends. Full variable domain (missing parts from reference TRBV5-1 and TRBJ1-4): KAGVTQTPRYLIKTRGQQVTLSCSPISGHRSVSWYQQTPGQGLQFLFEYFSETQRNKGNFPGRFSGRQFSNSRSEMNVSTLELGDSALYLCASSYRDLSEKLFFGSGTQLSVL.

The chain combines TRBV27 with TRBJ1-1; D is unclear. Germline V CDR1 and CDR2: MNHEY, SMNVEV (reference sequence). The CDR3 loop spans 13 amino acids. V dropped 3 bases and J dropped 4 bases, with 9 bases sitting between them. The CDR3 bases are TGTGCCAGCAGTTTGGAGGGTGGCACTGAAGCTTTCTTT. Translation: CASSLEGGTEAFF.

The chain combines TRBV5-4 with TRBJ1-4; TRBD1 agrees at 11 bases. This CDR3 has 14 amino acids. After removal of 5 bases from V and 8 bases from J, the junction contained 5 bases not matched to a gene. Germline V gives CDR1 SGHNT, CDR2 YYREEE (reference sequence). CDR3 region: CASREGTGGEKLFF. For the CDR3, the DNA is TGTGCCAGCAGAGAGGGGACAGGGGGAGAAAAACTGTTTTTT.

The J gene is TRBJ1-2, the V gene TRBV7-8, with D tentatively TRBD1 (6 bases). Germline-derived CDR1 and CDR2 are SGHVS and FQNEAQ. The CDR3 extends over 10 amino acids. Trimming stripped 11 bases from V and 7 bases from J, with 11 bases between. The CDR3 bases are TGTGCCGTGGGGGGGGCTGGCTACACCTTC. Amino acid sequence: CAVGGAGYTF.

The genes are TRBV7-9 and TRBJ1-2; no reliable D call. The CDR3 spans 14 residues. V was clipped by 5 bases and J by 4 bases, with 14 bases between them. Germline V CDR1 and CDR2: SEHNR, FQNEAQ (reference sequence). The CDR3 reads CASSDVRLPYGYTF. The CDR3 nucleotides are TGTGCCAGCAGCGACGTCCGACTTCCCTATGGCTACACCTTC.

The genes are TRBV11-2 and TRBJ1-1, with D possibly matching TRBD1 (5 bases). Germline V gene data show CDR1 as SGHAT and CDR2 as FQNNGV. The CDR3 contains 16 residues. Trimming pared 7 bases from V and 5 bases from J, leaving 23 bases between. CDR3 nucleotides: TGTGCCAGCACCGCGACCGGAAGGGGTGGTAGGACTGAAGCTTTCTTT. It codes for CASTATGRGGRTEAFF. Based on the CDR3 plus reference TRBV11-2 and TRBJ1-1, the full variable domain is EAGVAQSPRYKIIEKRQSVAFWCNPISGHATLYWYQQILGQGPKLLIQFQNNGVVDDSQLPKDRFSAERLKGVDSTLKIQPAKLEDSAVYLCASTATGRGGRTEAFFGQGTRLTVV.

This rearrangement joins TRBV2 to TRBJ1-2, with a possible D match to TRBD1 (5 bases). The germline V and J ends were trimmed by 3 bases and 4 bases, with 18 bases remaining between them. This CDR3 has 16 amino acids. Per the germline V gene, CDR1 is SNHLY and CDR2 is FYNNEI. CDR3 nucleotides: TGTGCCAGCAGTGAGGGGCCTTTTAACGGCGGCTATGGCTACACCTTC. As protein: CASSEGPFNGGYGYTF.

The CDR3 DNA follows: TGTGCCAGCACCCCCCGGGGGGGTCACACTGAAGCTTTCTTT. It specifies CASTPRGGHTEAFF. The V call is TRBV28, the J call TRBJ1-1, with D possibly matching TRBD1 (5 bases). This CDR3 region has 14 residues. Trimming cost V 7 bases and J 3 bases, with 15 bases left between them. The V gene's germline CDR1 is MDHEN and CDR2 SYDVKM. Together with reference TRBV28 and TRBJ1-1, the CDR3 gives the full variable domain: DVKVTQSSRYLVKRTGEKVFLECVQDMDHENMFWYRQDPGLGLRLIYFSYDVKMKEKGDIPEGYSVSREKKERFSLILESASTNQTSMYLCASTPRGGHTEAFFGQGTRLTVV.